Listed here are 30 T cell receptor beta chains from one sample, sequenced in a study (dated by TCRdb to about 2015). Cells that were CD4+CD25+CD127-/low were the ones isolated as Tregs. The library was built by means of 5' RACE. The instrument given in TCRdb is Illumina MiSeq. The public sequencing data were trimmed at Q25 with fastp and processed into clonotypes with MiXCR by TCRdb, which kept only in-frame beta chains. Records with the same CDR3 protein are collapsed into one entry carrying the most frequent genes and DNA. For this sample the table gives around 50,000 distinct CDR3 sequences, of which approximately 27% were detected only once. Approximately 2.2% of the sample lies in the top ten. Sequences were obtained from tumor-infiltrating Tregs sorted from the breast tumor. Receptors were obtained from a female donor with breast cancer.

This clonotype was counted ten times or more. J is TRBJ2-5 and V is TRBV6-1; D uncertain. Germline values: CDR1 MNHNS, CDR2 SASEGT. The ends were cut back, 7 bases at V and 2 bases at J, with 14 bases in the middle. This CDR3 region has 14 residues. As DNA, the CDR3 is TGTGCCAGCAACCAAGAAAGTTGGCAAGAGACCCAGTACTTC. This translates into CASNQESWQETQYF.

The chain employs TRBV5-1 and TRBJ1-1, with 8 positions matching TRBD1. The J segment lost 5 bases and the V segment lost 3 bases, leaving 9 bases of the junction unmatched. Germline V gene data show CDR1 as SGHRS and CDR2 as YFSETQ. This CDR3 is built from 15 residues. DNA for the CDR3: TGCGCCAGCAGCTCAACTTTGACAGGGGTAACTGAAGCTTTCTTT. Translation gives CASSSTLTGVTEAFF.

The chain recombines TRBV24-1 with TRBJ1-5; 8 nucleotides align to TRBD1. The germline gives CDR1 KGHDR, CDR2 SFDVKD. The V segment lost 2 bases and the J segment 6 bases; nucleotides outside the gene matches: 5. The CDR3 extends over 15 amino acids. CDR3 protein: CATSDSRQGRQPQHF. CDR3 nucleotides: TGTGCCACCAGTGATTCGAGACAGGGGCGTCAGCCCCAGCATTTT.

Notes on this clonotype: Being one base from a much bigger clone, this may be a read error. The rearrangement joins TRBV28 to TRBJ2-7; weak D call: TRBD2 (6 bases). The CDR3 totals 14 residues. CDR1 is MDHEN, CDR2 SYDVKM, per germline. V lost 3 bases and J lost 6, with 15 bases in between. For the CDR3, the DNA is TGTGCCAGCAGTTTTGTGCTAGCGAGCTTCGAGCAGTACTTC. Translated, it gives CASSFVLASFEQYF.

Many counts were recorded for this clonotype. This chain links TRBV5-1 with TRBJ1-3; D is ambiguous. The germline V gene encodes CDR1 SGHRS and CDR2 YFSETQ. This CDR3 has 11 amino acids. The V and J ends lost 5 bases and 3 bases respectively, with 3 bases between them. The CDR3 protein is CASSDGNTIYF. Here the CDR3 DNA reads TGCGCCAGCAGTGATGGAAACACCATATATTTT.

This clonotype was seen a few times. The chain combines TRBV28 with TRBJ1-2, with D perhaps matching TRBD1 (5 bases). Germline V gives CDR1 MDHEN, CDR2 SYDVKM. This CDR3 has 15 amino acids. V lost 3 bases to trimming and J lost 7 bases, with 18 bases between them. DNA for the CDR3: TGTGCCAGCAGTTTTCGCCTGACAGTGGAGGCTGGCTACACCTTC. Encoded protein: CASSFRLTVEAGYTF.

The J gene is TRBJ2-7, the V gene TRBV9, with D hard to call. Deletions cut 6 bases from V and 3 bases from J, with 19 bases between. This CDR3 region has 15 residues. Germline CDR1 SGDLS, CDR2 YYNGEE. The CDR3, as DNA: TGTGCCAGCACCCCGAGCTGGCAGCAGCACTACGAGCAGTACTTC. This codes for CASTPSWQQHYEQYF.

This chain links TRBV10-1 with TRBJ2-1, with 8 bases identical to TRBD2. The V and J ends lost 3 bases and 9 bases, in that order; junction bases with no gene match: 13. CDR3 length equals 16 residues. The germline CDR1 and CDR2 sequences are WNHNN and SYGVQD (reference sequence). CDR3 protein: CASSDPPGLGRGEQFF. The CDR3 DNA follows: TGCGCCAGCAGTGACCCCCCGGGACTAGGGCGGGGTGAGCAGTTCTTC.

This clonotype has at least ten counts. The chain couples TRBV20-1 to TRBJ2-1, with D perhaps TRBD2 (5 bases). Germline V gene sequence: CDR1 DFQATT, CDR2 SNEGSKA (reference sequence). This CDR3 comprises 14 residues. The germline V and J ends were trimmed by 3 bases and 4 bases, with 13 bases remaining between them. The CDR3 here is CSASRRLAYNEQFF. The CDR3 region has the DNA TGCAGTGCTAGTCGAAGGCTAGCTTACAATGAGCAGTTCTTC.

This clonotype was recorded many times. In DNA form, the CDR3 reads TGTGCCAGCAGCCCGCGAGGGGGGACAGGGGGTTCACCCCTCCACTTT. This codes for CASSPRGGTGGSPLHF. The rearrangement uses TRBV5-6 and TRBJ1-6; TRBD1 matches at 11 bases. CDR3 length: 16 residues. From germline, CDR1 is SGHDT and CDR2 YYEEEE. V dropped 4 bases and J dropped 9; count of bases not matched to a gene: 9.

The chain couples TRBV7-9 to TRBJ2-1, with D possibly matching TRBD1 (6 bases). V lost 4 bases to trimming and J lost 2 bases, with 12 bases between them. CDR3 length: 15 residues. The germline CDR1 and CDR2 sequences are SEHNR and FQNEAQ (reference sequence). The CDR3 reads CASSSGESAYNEQFF. The CDR3 DNA is TGTGCCAGCAGCTCAGGGGAATCCGCCTACAATGAGCAGTTCTTC.

This chain uses TRBV6-6 with TRBJ2-1; D is ambiguous. The CDR3 sequence is 11 residues long. V shed 5 bases and J shed 6 bases, with 5 bases lying between them. CDR1 is MNHNY, CDR2 SVGAGI, per germline (reference sequence). CDR3 protein: CASSPGNEQFF. The CDR3 DNA follows: TGTGCCAGCAGTCCAGGCAATGAGCAGTTCTTC.

This chain joins TRBV20-1 and TRBJ2-1, with 8 bases identical to TRBD2. This CDR3 region has 15 residues. V lost 8 bases, J lost 6 bases, and 15 bases stayed unmatched. Germline V gene lookup returns CDR1 DFQATT and CDR2 SNEGSKA (reference sequence). CDR3 amino acids: CSTTRGGLGRNEQFF. The CDR3 DNA reads as TGCAGTACTACAAGAGGGGGACTAGGTCGCAATGAGCAGTTCTTC.

This clonotype was detected only a few times. This chain joins TRBV5-1 and TRBJ2-7, with D maybe TRBD2 (6 bases). Germline V lookup: CDR1 SGHRS, CDR2 YFSETQ. The V and J ends lost 4 bases and 0 bases respectively, with 11 bases between them. The CDR3 is 14 amino acids. DNA for the CDR3: TGCGCCAGCAGCCTACAGACTAGCTCCTACGAGCAGTACTTC. Its protein product is CASSLQTSSYEQYF.

The chain employs TRBV4-3 and TRBJ1-1; TRBD1 is a possible D gene (6 bases). V was clipped by 0 bases and J by 0 bases, with 17 bases between them. The CDR3 extends over 18 amino acids. The germline gives CDR1 LGHNA, CDR2 YSLEER. The CDR3 sequence is CASSQDGAGVGVNTEAFF. In nucleotides, the CDR3 is TGCGCCAGCAGCCAAGATGGGGCAGGGGTGGGGGTGAACACTGAAGCTTTCTTT.

This chain joins TRBV6-2 or TRBV6-3 and TRBJ2-1, with 11 bases identical to TRBD2. From germline, CDR1 is MNHEY and CDR2 SVGEGT. CDR3 length: 18 residues. The junction had 8 bases not matched to a gene; V was cut back by 4 bases and J by 0 bases. In DNA, the CDR3 is TGTGCCAGCAGTTTAAGACTAGCGGGACAAAGCTCCTACAATGAGCAGTTCTTC. This sequence encodes CASSLRLAGQSSYNEQFF.

This clonotype was detected a few times. The chain recombines TRBV7-3 with TRBJ1-2; D gene uncertain. V shed 3 bases and J shed 8 bases, with 13 bases lying between them. Germline assignment: CDR1 SGHTA and CDR2 FQGTGA. The CDR3 sequence is 13 residues long. Written as DNA, the CDR3 is TGTGCCAGCAGCTTGATTCCCGGGTCCGGCTACACCTTC. It codes for CASSLIPGSGYTF.

The chain employs TRBV7-8 and TRBJ2-3; D remains unclear. The length of the CDR3 is 15 residues. The V end was cut by 4 bases, the J end by 2 bases, with 13 bases between. Germline values: CDR1 SGHVS, CDR2 FQNEAQ. CDR3 sequence reads: CASSSRTAVTDTQYF. CDR3 DNA: TGTGCCAGCAGCTCACGTACGGCTGTCACAGATACGCAGTATTTT. Variable domain in full (rest from reference TRBV7-8 and TRBJ2-3): GAGVSQSPRYKVAKRGQDVALRCDPISGHVSLFWYQQALGQGPEFLTYFQNEAQLDKSGLPSDRFFAERPEGSVSTLKIQRTQQEDSAVYLCASSSRTAVTDTQYFGPGTRLTVL.

Concerning this clonotype itself: This could be a read error, since a much larger clone is one nucleotide away. This chain links TRBV4-3 with TRBJ2-5, with 13 bases matching TRBD2. Per the germline V gene, CDR1 is LGHNA and CDR2 is YSLEER. This CDR3 is built from 15 residues. Here the CDR3 DNA reads TGCGCCAACAGCCAAGGACTAGCGGGAGTGGAGACCCAGTACTTC. Its protein is CANSQGLAGVETQYF.

There are a few counts of this clonotype. This CDR3 reads CASSPKGTGGSNEQFF. The CDR3 coding sequence is TGTGCCAGCTCACCGAAGGGGACAGGGGGTTCCAATGAGCAGTTCTTC. V gene TRBV18 combines with J gene TRBJ2-1, with 11 bases aligning to TRBD1. Germline CDR1 and CDR2: KGHSH and LQKENI. V lost 3 bases and J lost 6; bases outside the gene matches: 7. The CDR3 extends over 16 amino acids.

This clonotype turned up a few times. The V gene is TRBV2, the J gene TRBJ2-5; maybe TRBD1 (5 bases). This CDR3 is 14 amino acids long. The germline V gene encodes CDR1 SNHLY and CDR2 FYNNEI. V was pared by 3 bases and J by 0 bases, with 8 bases between. The CDR3 region is CASSDRAYQETQYF. The CDR3 nucleotides are TGTGCCAGCAGTGACAGGGCCTACCAAGAGACCCAGTACTTC.

The V call is TRBV12-3 or TRBV12-4, the J call TRBJ2-4; TRBD2 agrees at 7 bases. The CDR3 contains 15 residues. Trimming at V came to 5 bases and at J to 0 bases, leaving 4 bases not matched to a gene. CDR3 nucleotides: TGTGCCAGCAGTGGGAGGGCCCGAGCCAAAAACATTCAGTACTTC. Translating gives CASSGRARAKNIQYF.

V gene TRBV9 combines with J gene TRBJ2-2, with D unclear. The V and J ends lost 0 bases and 2 bases respectively, with 11 bases between them. Per the germline V gene, CDR1 is SGDLS and CDR2 is YYNGEE. This CDR3 region has 16 residues. CDR3 amino acids: CASSVGLAPNTGELFF. The DNA of the CDR3 is TGTGCCAGCAGCGTAGGACTTGCCCCAAACACCGGGGAGCTGTTTTTT. The variable domain in full, completed from reference TRBV9 and TRBJ2-2, reads DSGVTQTPKHLITATGQRVTLRCSPRSGDLSVYWYQQSLDQGLQFLIQYYNGEERAKGNILERFSAQQFPDLHSELNLSSLELGDSALYFCASSVGLAPNTGELFFGEGSRLTVL.

This clonotype was seen many times. The rearrangement links TRBV5-1 to TRBJ2-7, with D possibly TRBD2 on 6 matching bases. Trimming cost V 5 bases and J 3 bases, with 15 bases left between them. CDR3 length: 14 residues. Germline V gene lookup returns CDR1 SGHRS and CDR2 YFSETQ. In nucleotides, the CDR3 is TGCGCCAGCAGTTACAACGGAGCGGGCTACGAGCAGTACTTC. As protein: CASSYNGAGYEQYF.

This clonotype was picked up many times. CDR3 protein: CASSAGTAGTYEQYF. The CDR3, as DNA: TGTGCCAGCAGCGCCGGGACAGCCGGAACCTACGAGCAGTACTTC. This chain joins TRBV9 and TRBJ2-7, with 7 nucleotides matching TRBD1. CDR3 size: 15 residues. CDR1 is SGDLS and CDR2 is YYNGEE in the germline V gene. V dropped 3 bases and J dropped 2; count of bases not matched to a gene: 8. Based on the CDR3 plus reference TRBV9 and TRBJ2-7, the full variable domain is DSGVTQTPKHLITATGQRVTLRCSPRSGDLSVYWYQQSLDQGLQFLIQYYNGEERAKGNILERFSAQQFPDLHSELNLSSLELGDSALYFCASSAGTAGTYEQYFGPGTRLTVT.

A remark on this clonotype: This may be a read error, as it is one base from a much larger clone. The chain carries TRBV5-1 and TRBJ1-2, with TRBD1 matching 9 bases. The V segment lost 4 bases and the J segment 4 bases; nucleotides outside the gene matches: 11. Germline V gene data show CDR1 as SGHRS and CDR2 as YFSETQ. This CDR3 is 16 amino acids long. CDR3 sequence (DNA): TGCGCCAGCAGCCCCGGACAGGGGCTCACCTCCTATGGCTACACCTTC. This codes for CASSPGQGLTSYGYTF.

This clonotype has a count of ten or more. The rearrangement joins TRBV6-5 to TRBJ1-4; D is unresolved. Trimming took 2 bases from V and 8 from J, leaving 12 bases between them. The CDR3 consists of 14 residues. The germline V gene encodes CDR1 MNHEY and CDR2 SVGAGI. CDR3 nucleotides: TGTGCCAGCAGTTACGGTACCAGAGGGGAAAAACTGTTTTTT. Translating gives CASSYGTRGEKLFF.

This sequence joins TRBV30 and TRBJ2-1; D not certain. Germline loops: CDR1 GTSNPN, CDR2 SVGIG (reference sequence). The CDR3 loop spans 11 amino acids. The germline V and J ends were trimmed by 5 bases and 13 bases, with 15 bases remaining between them. DNA for the CDR3: TGTGCCTGGGGATCGAGGTTCGAACAGTTCTTC. The encoded protein is CAWGSRFEQFF.

The rearrangement uses TRBV7-2 and TRBJ2-1; D gene uncertain. CDR1 and CDR2 from the germline V gene are SGHTA and FQGNSA. CDR3 length: 15 residues. The germline V and J ends were trimmed by 1 base and 2 bases, with 9 bases remaining between them. DNA for the CDR3: TGTGCCAGCAGCTTAGGGGTCGGGCCCTACAATGAGCAGTTCTTC. Protein product: CASSLGVGPYNEQFF.

This clonotype was detected once. The genes are TRBV7-2 and TRBJ2-1, with TRBD2 matching over 7 bases. CDR1 and CDR2 from the germline V gene are SGHTA and FQGNSA. This CDR3 has 16 residues. The V gene end was trimmed by 8 bases and the J gene end by 3 bases; junction bases not matched to a gene: 13. The CDR3 region is CASGLRRASGYNEQFF. The CDR3 DNA follows: TGTGCCAGCGGCCTGAGGCGGGCTAGCGGCTACAATGAGCAGTTCTTC.